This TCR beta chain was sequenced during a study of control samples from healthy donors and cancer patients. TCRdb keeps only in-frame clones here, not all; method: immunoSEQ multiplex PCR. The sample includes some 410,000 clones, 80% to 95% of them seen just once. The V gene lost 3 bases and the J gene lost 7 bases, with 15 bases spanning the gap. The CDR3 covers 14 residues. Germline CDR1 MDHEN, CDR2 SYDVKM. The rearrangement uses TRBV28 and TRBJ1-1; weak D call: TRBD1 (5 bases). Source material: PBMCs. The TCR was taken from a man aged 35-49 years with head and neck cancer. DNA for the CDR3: TGTGCCAGCAGTTTTCCTATAGGGGCCCATGAAGCTTTCTTT. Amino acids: CASSFPIGAHEAFF.